The clone carrying this TCR beta chain was seen just once. This entry comes from a study of glioma-infiltrating T cells after dendritic cell vaccination. Germline V CDR1 and CDR2: SNHLY, FYNNEI. J was trimmed by 5 bases and V by 5 bases; bases with no gene match: 11. This CDR3 spans 17 amino acids. The table came from immunoSEQ multiplex PCR; TCRdb's copy has only in-frame clones and leaves some out. The sample carries over 90,000 clones, more than 75% recorded once. Only patients with spare fresh-frozen tumor and over two years of follow-up were included. None of the glioblastoma patients had an isocitrate dehydrogenase mutation. Blood PBMC samples: pre-vaccination, two weeks post third vaccination, and at tumor progression.

The TCR originated in a human donor with glioblastoma. The sample here was blood, taken before dendritic cell vaccination. The V call is TRBV2, the J call TRBJ2-2; TRBD2 matches at 10 bases. CDR3 sequence (DNA): TGTGCCAGCAGTTATCTAGCGGGGGCCTTCGGAACCGGGGAGCTGTTTTTT. It encodes CASSYLAGAFGTGELFF.